The next 9 T cell receptor beta chains were all read from a single sample in a study of cytomegalovirus exposure and HLA in healthy donors. Sequenced by immunoSEQ multiplex PCR; TCRdb stores in-frame clones only, minus some. This table holds approximately 160,000 clones, approximately 96% found once. The sample comprised PBMCs. Receptors were obtained from a woman under 30 in good health and CMV-seronegative.

The chain recombines TRBV4-1 with TRBJ2-3, with 7 bases lining up with TRBD1. CDR3 length equals 16 residues. From germline, CDR1 is MGHRA and CDR2 YSYEKL. V lost 2 bases to trimming and J lost 0 bases; unmatched junction nucleotides: 5. In DNA, the CDR3 is TGCGCCAGCAGCCAAAGACAGGGACACAGCACAGATACGCAGTATTTT. It specifies CASSQRQGHSTDTQYF.

This chain joins TRBV7-2 and TRBJ2-7; the D gene is possibly TRBD1 (6 bases). The CDR3 length is 13 residues. V lost 5 bases and J lost 2, with 10 bases in between. Germline V gene sequence: CDR1 SGHTA, CDR2 FQGNSA. The CDR3: CASSRDTAYEQYF. The CDR3 DNA reads TGTGCCAGCAGCCGGGACACTGCCTACGAGCAGTACTTC.

The rearrangement uses TRBV6-5 and TRBJ1-2; a possible D gene is TRBD1 (5 bases). The V and J ends lost 4 bases and 6 bases respectively, with 18 bases between them. The length of the CDR3 is 15 residues. CDR1 and CDR2 (germline): MNHEY, SVGAGI. The CDR3 sequence: CASSSPQRGRNGYTF. The CDR3 DNA sequence: TGTGCCAGCAGTTCACCTCAGCGGGGACGGAATGGCTACACCTTC.

This chain uses TRBV18 with TRBJ1-2; possible D gene TRBD1, 6 bases. Looked up from germline, CDR1 is KGHSH and CDR2 is LQKENI. The CDR3 totals 13 residues. V dropped 3 bases and J dropped 6 bases, with 11 bases sitting between them. The CDR3 sequence: CASSPQGHDGYTF. DNA for the CDR3: TGTGCCAGCTCACCCCAGGGGCACGATGGCTACACCTTC.

This rearrangement joins TRBV19 to TRBJ1-4; D is unclear. The V gene's germline CDR1 is LNHDA and CDR2 SQIVND (reference sequence). The ends were cut back, 3 bases at V and 4 bases at J, with 15 bases in the middle. This CDR3 has 16 amino acids. CDR3 protein: CASSISAAKDNEKLFF. The CDR3 DNA reads TGTGCCAGTAGTATTTCCGCGGCCAAGGATAATGAAAAACTGTTTTTT. The full variable domain, with the rest looked up from reference TRBV19 and TRBJ1-4, is DGGITQSPKYLFRKEGQNVTLSCEQNLNHDAMYWYRQDPGQGLRLIYYSQIVNDFQKGDIAEGYSVSREKKESFPLTVTSAQKNPTAFYLCASSISAAKDNEKLFFGSGTQLSVL.

CDR3 residues: CASSVVGEANEKLFF. As DNA, the CDR3 is TGTGCCAGCAGCGTAGTGGGGGAGGCTAATGAAAAACTGTTTTTT. The chain links TRBV9 to TRBJ1-4; D is possibly TRBD1 (5 bases). The germline gives CDR1 SGDLS, CDR2 YYNGEE. The V and J ends lost 0 bases and 3 bases respectively, with 9 bases between them. The CDR3 runs 15 residues.

The chain employs TRBV6-1 and TRBJ2-7; TRBD1 agrees at 8 bases. This CDR3 is built from 16 residues. From germline, CDR1 is MNHNS and CDR2 SASEGT. The V gene end was trimmed by 2 bases and the J gene end by 3 bases; junction bases not matched to a gene: 9. CDR3: CASSEWRTGTSYEQYF. CDR3 sequence (DNA): TGTGCCAGCAGTGAATGGAGGACAGGGACCAGCTACGAGCAGTACTTC.

The count of this clone is one. The rearrangement links TRBV15 to TRBJ2-1; TRBD2 aligns across 7 bases. In germline, CDR1 is LNHNV, CDR2 YYDKDF (reference sequence). This CDR3 contains 17 residues. V lost 2 bases to trimming and J lost 5 bases; unmatched junction nucleotides: 12. The CDR3 loop reads CATSRLVAGGLNNEQFF. In DNA, the CDR3 is TGTGCCACCAGCAGACTTGTAGCGGGTGGGCTTAACAATGAGCAGTTCTTC.

The V and J genes are TRBV5-1 and TRBJ1-2; 10 nucleotides align to TRBD1. The V gene end was trimmed by 4 bases and the J gene end by 1 base; junction bases not matched to a gene: 4. Germline loops: CDR1 SGHRS, CDR2 YFSETQ. The CDR3 contains 15 residues. The DNA for the CDR3 is TGCGCCAGCAGCAAAGGACAGGGGGATAACTATGGCTACACCTTC. Protein: CASSKGQGDNYGYTF.